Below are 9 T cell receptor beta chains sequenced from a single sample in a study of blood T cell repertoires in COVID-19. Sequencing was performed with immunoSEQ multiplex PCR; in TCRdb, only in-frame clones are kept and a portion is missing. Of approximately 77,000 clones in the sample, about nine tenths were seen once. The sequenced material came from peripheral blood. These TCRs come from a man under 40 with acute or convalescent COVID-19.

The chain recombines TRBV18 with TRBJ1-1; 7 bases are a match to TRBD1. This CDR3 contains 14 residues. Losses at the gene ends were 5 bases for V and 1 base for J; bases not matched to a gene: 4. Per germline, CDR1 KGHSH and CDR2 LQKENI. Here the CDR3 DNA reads TGTGCCAGCTCATCTGGGACAGAGAACACTGAAGCTTTCTTT. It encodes CASSSGTENTEAFF.

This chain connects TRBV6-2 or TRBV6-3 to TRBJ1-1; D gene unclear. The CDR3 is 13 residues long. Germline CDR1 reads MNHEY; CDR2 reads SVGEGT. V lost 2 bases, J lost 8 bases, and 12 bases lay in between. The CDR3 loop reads CASSYRRQREAFF. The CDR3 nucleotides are TGTGCCAGCAGTTACAGGAGGCAGAGAGAAGCTTTCTTT.

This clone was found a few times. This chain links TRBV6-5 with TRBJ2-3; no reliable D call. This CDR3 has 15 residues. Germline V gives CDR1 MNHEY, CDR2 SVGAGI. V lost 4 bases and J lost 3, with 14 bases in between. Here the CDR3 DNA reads TGTGCCAGCAGTTCAGCCCCATCGAGGACAGATACGCAGTATTTT. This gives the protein CASSSAPSRTDTQYF.

CDR3 in amino acids: CASSRTGPNSPLHF. CDR3 DNA: TGTGCCAGCAGCCGGACAGGACCTAATTCACCCCTCCACTTT. The chain combines TRBV5-4 with TRBJ1-6; the match to TRBD1 covers 7 bases. The CDR3 spans 14 residues. V lost 4 bases and J lost 6; bases outside the gene matches: 4. Germline CDR1 reads SGHNT; CDR2 reads YYREEE (reference sequence).

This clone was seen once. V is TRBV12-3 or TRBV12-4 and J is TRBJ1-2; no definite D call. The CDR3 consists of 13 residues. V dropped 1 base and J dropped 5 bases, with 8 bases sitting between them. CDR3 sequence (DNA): TGTGCCAGCAGTTTAGGCAGAAGATATGGCTACACCTTC. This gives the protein CASSLGRRYGYTF.

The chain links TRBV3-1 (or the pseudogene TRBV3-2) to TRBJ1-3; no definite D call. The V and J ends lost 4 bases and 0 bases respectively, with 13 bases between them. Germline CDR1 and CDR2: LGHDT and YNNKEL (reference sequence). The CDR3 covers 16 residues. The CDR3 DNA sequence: TGTGCCAGCAGCCTACGAGTGTGGGCCTCTGGAAACACCATATATTTT. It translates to CASSLRVWASGNTIYF.

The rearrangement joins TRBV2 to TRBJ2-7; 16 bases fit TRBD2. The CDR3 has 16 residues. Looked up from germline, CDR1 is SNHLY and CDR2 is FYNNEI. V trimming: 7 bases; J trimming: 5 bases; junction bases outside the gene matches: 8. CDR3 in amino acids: CASIDTGTSGRDEQYF. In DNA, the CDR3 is TGTGCCAGCATCGACACCGGGACTAGCGGGAGGGACGAGCAGTACTTC.

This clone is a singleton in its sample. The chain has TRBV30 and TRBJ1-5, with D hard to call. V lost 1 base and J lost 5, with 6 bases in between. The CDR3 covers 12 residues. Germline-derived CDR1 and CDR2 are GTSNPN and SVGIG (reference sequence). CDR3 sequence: CAWSAAYQPQHF. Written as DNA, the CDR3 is TGTGCCTGGAGTGCTGCGTATCAGCCCCAGCATTTT.

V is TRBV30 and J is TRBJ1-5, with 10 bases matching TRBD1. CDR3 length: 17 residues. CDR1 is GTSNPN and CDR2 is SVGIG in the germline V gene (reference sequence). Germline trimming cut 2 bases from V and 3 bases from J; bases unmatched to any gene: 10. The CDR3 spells CAWSSGGTGALNQPQHF. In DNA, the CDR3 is TGTGCCTGGAGTTCGGGGGGGACAGGGGCCCTCAATCAGCCCCAGCATTTT. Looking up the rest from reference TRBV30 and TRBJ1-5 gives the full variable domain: SQTIHQWPATLVQPVGSPLSLECTVEGTSNPNLYWYRQAAGRGLQLLFYSVGIGQISSEVPQNLSASRPQDRQFILSSKKLLLSDSGFYLCAWSSGGTGALNQPQHFGDGTRLSIL.